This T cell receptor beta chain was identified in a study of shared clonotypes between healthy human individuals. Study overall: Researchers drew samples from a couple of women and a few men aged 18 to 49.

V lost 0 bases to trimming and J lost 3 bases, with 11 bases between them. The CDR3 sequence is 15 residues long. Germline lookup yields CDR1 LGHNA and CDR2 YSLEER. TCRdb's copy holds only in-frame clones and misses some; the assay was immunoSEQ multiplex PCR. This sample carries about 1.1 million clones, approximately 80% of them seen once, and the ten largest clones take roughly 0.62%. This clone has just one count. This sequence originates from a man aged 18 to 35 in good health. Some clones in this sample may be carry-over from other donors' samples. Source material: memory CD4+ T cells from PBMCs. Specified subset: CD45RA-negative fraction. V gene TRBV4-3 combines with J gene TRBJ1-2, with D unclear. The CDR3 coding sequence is TGCGCCAGCAGCCAAGACACGGCCGTTTACTATGGCTACACCTTC. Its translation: CASSQDTAVYYGYTF.